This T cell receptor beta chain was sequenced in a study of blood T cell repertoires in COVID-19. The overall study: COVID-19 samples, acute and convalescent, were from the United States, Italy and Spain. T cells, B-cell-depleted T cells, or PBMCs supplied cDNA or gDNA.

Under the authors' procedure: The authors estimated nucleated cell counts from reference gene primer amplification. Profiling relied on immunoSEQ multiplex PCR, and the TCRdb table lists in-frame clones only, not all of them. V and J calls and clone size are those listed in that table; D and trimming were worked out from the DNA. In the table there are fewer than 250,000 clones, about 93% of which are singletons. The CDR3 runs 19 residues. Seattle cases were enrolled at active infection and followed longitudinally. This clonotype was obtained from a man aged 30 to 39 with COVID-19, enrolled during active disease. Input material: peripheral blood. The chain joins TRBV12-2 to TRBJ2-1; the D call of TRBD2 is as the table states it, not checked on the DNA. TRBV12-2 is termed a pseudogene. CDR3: CASRLSSGGPFLIYNEQFF. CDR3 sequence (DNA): TGTGCAAGTCGCTTATCTAGCGGGGGCCCCTTCCTCATATACAATGAGCAGTTCTTC.